This T cell receptor beta chain is from a study of shared clonotypes between healthy human individuals. Using immunoSEQ multiplex PCR, the repertoire was profiled, and TCRdb retains in-frame clones only, with some absent. Among roughly 2 million clones listed, under 97% were seen once. This CDR3 comprises 17 residues. The V and J ends lost 1 base and 0 bases respectively, with 13 bases between them. The V gene's germline CDR1 is MGHRA and CDR2 YSYEKL. The TCR was taken from a man in his late teens or twenties in good health. The material sequenced was naive CD4+ T cells sorted from blood. The subset is: CD45RA+ positively selected. V and J are TRBV4-1 and TRBJ2-4; possibly TRBD2 for D (5 bases). The CDR3 sequence: CASSQASGLIAKNIQYF. CDR3 DNA: TGCGCCAGCAGCCAAGCGAGCGGACTCATAGCCAAAAACATTCAGTACTTC.